This T cell receptor (beta chain) appears in the sequencing data of a study of beta chain features in type 1 diabetes. As for the study in general: On cell yields, gender and age, patients and healthy donors were similar. Regarding the study as a whole: There was a moderate but significant shortening of TCRB CDR3s in all four CD4+ subsets of Type 1 diabetes patients. The study found that naive, central memory and Treg TCRB repertoires appeared more similar in patients than in healthy donors.

On this clone: No antigen is known for it.

Cell sorting via CD45RO/CCR7/CD25/CD127/CD95/CD27 was performed to obtain CD4+ naive, central memory, regulatory and stem cell-like memory cells. Every bit of the isolated RNA underwent reverse transcription, so sequencing read expressed TCRB transcripts. Generated by immunoSEQ multiplex PCR, the TCRdb table keeps only in-frame clones and is missing some. The data show over 200,000 clones, roughly 10% seen once. Trimming took 6 bases from V and 6 from J; bases not matched to a gene: 14. From germline, CDR1 is MGHDK and CDR2 SYGVNS. The CDR3 has 16 amino acids. Sequenced input: naive CD4+ T cells from blood. This sequence originates from a man aged 25-45 years with type 1 diabetes. The chain links TRBV25-1 to TRBJ1-1; TRBD1 agrees at 9 bases. The CDR3 loop reads CASRSTPGQGTAEAFF. The CDR3 DNA reads as TGTGCCAGCAGATCCACACCGGGACAGGGTACGGCTGAAGCTTTCTTT.